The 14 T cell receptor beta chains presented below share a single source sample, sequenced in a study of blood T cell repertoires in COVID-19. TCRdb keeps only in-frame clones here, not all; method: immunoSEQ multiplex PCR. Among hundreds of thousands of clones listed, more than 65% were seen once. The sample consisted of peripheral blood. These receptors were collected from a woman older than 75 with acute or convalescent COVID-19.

The CDR3, as DNA: TGTGCCACAAGAACAGGGGGCGTGAACACTGAAGCTTTCTTT. It codes for CATRTGGVNTEAFF. This chain uses TRBV6-5 with TRBJ1-1, with 9 positions matching TRBD1. The CDR3 runs to 14 residues. Trimming cost V 10 bases and J 0 bases; bases outside gene matches: 6. Germline-derived CDR1 and CDR2 are MNHEY and SVGAGI.

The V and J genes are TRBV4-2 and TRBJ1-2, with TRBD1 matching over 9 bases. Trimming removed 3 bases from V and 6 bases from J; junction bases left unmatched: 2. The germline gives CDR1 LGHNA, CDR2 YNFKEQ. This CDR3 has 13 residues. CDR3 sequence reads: CASSQWTGDGYTF. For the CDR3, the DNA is TGTGCCAGCAGCCAGTGGACAGGGGATGGCTACACCTTC.

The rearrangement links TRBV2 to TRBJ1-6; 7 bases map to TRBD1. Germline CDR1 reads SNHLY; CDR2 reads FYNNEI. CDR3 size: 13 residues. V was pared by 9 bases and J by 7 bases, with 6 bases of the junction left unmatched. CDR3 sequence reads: CARQTGINSPLHF. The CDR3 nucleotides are TGTGCCAGACAGACAGGGATCAATTCACCCCTCCACTTT.

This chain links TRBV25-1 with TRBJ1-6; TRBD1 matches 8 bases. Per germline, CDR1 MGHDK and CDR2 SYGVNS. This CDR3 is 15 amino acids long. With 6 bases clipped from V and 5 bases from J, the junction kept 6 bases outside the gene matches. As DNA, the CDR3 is TGTGCCAGCAGCGATACGGGACAGGATAATTCACCCCTCCACTTT. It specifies CASSDTGQDNSPLHF.

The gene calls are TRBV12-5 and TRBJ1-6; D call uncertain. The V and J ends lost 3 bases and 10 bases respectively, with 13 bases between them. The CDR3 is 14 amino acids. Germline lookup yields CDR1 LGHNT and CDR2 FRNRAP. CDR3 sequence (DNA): TGTGCTAGTGGTTTATCACCTGAGATCTCACCCCTCCACTTT. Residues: CASGLSPEISPLHF.

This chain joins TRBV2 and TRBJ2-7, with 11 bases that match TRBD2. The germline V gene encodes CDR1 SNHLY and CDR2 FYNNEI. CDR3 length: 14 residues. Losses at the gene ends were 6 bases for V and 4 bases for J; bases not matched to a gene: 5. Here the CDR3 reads CASRRLAGLYEQYF. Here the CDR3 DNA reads TGTGCCAGCAGGCGACTAGCGGGACTGTACGAGCAGTACTTC. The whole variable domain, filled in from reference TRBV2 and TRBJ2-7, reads EPEVTQTPSHQVTQMGQEVILRCVPISNHLYFYWYRQILGQKVEFLVSFYNNEISEKSEIFDDQFSVERPDGSNFTLKIRSTKLEDSAMYFCASRRLAGLYEQYFGPGTRLTVT.

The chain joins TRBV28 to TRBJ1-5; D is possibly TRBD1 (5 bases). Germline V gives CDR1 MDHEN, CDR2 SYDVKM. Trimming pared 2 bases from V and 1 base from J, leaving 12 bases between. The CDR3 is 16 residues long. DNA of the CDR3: TGTGCCAGCAGTTTAAACAGGTTAATCAGCAATCAGCCCCAGCATTTT. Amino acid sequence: CASSLNRLISNQPQHF.

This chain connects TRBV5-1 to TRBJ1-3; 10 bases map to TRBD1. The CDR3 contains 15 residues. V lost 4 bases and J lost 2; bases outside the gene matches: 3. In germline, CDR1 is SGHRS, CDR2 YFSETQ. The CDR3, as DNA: TGCGCCAGCAGCAGGGGGACAGGGGCTGGAAACACCATATATTTT. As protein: CASSRGTGAGNTIYF. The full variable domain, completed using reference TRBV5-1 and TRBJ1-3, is KAGVTQTPRYLIKTRGQQVTLSCSPISGHRSVSWYQQTPGQGLQFLFEYFSETQRNKGNFPGRFSGRQFSNSRSEMNVSTLELGDSALYLCASSRGTGAGNTIYFGEGSWLTVV.

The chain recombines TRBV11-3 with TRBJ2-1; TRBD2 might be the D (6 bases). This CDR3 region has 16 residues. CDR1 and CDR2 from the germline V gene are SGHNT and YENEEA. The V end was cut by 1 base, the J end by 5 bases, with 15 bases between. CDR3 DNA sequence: TGTGCCAGCAGCTTAGGGGGACTCTGGAGTAACAATGAGCAGTTCTTC. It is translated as CASSLGGLWSNNEQFF.

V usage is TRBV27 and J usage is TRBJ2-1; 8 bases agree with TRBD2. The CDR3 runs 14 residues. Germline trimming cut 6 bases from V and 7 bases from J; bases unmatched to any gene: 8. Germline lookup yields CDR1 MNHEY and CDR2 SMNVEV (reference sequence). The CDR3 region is CASRPSGSKNEQFF. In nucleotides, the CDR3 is TGTGCCAGCAGGCCCAGCGGGAGTAAAAATGAGCAGTTCTTC.

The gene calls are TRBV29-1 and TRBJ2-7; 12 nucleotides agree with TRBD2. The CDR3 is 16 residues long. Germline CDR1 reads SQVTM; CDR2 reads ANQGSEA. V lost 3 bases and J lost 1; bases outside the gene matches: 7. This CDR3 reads CSVDIPSGRGSYEQYF. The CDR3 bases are TGCAGCGTTGATATCCCTAGCGGGAGGGGGTCCTACGAGCAGTACTTC.

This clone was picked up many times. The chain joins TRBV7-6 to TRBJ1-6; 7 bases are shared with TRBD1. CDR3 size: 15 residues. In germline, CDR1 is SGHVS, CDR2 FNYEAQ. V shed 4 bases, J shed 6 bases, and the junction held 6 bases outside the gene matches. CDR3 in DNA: TGTGCCAGCAGCTATACAGGGGATGGTAATTCACCCCTCCACTTT. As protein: CASSYTGDGNSPLHF.

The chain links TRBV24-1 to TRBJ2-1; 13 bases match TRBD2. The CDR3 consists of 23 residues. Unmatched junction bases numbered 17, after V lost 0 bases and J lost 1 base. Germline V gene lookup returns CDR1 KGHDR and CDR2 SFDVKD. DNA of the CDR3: TGTGCCACCAGTGATTTGAGGGGTACAGGACTAGCGGGAGCGGGTGGTTCCTACAATGAGCAGTTCTTC. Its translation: CATSDLRGTGLAGAGGSYNEQFF.

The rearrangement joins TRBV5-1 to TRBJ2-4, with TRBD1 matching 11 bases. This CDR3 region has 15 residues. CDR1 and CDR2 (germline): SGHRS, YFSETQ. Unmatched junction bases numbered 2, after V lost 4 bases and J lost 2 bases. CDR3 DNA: TGCGCCAGCAGCGAGGACAGGGGGCCCAAAAACATTCAGTACTTC. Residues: CASSEDRGPKNIQYF.